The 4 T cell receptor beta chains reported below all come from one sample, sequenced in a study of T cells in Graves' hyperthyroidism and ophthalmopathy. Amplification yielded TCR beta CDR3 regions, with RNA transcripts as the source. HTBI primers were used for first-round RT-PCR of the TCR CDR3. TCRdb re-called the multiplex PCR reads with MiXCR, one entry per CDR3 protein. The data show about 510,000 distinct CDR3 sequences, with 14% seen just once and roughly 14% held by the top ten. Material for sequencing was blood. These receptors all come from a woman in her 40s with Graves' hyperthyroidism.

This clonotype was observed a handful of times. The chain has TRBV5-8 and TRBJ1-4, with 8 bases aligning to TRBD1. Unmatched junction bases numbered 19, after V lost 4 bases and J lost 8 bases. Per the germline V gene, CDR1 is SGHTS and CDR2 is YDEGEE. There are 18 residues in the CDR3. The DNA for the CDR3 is TGTGCCAGCAGCCAATTACAATCCACTCAGGGGGCGCGAGAAAAACTGTTTTTT. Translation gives CASSQLQSTQGAREKLFF.

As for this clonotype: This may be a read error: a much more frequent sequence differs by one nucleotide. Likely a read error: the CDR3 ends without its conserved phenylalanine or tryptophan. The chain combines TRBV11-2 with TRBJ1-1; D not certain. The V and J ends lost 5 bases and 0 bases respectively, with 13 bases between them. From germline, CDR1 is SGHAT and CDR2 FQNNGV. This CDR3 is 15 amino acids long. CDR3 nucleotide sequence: TGTGCCAGCAGCCCAGACGCGGTTATGAACACTGAAGCTTTCCTT. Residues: CASSPDAVMNTEAFL.

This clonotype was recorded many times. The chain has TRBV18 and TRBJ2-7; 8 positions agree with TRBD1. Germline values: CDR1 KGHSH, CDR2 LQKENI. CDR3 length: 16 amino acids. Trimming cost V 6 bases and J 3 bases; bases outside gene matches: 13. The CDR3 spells CASSRTPGTGYYEQYF. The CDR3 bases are TGTGCCAGCTCTCGTACCCCCGGGACAGGATACTACGAGCAGTACTTC.

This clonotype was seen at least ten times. The CDR3 sequence is CASSPPRVLVRRDEQFF. The CDR3 bases are TGTGCCAGCTCACCACCGCGTGTACTAGTCCGGCGCGATGAGCAGTTCTTC. This chain joins TRBV18 and TRBJ2-1, with D perhaps TRBD2 (5 bases). Trimming removed 0 bases from V and 8 bases from J, with 20 bases in between. Germline CDR1 reads KGHSH; CDR2 reads LQKENI. This CDR3 has 17 amino acids.